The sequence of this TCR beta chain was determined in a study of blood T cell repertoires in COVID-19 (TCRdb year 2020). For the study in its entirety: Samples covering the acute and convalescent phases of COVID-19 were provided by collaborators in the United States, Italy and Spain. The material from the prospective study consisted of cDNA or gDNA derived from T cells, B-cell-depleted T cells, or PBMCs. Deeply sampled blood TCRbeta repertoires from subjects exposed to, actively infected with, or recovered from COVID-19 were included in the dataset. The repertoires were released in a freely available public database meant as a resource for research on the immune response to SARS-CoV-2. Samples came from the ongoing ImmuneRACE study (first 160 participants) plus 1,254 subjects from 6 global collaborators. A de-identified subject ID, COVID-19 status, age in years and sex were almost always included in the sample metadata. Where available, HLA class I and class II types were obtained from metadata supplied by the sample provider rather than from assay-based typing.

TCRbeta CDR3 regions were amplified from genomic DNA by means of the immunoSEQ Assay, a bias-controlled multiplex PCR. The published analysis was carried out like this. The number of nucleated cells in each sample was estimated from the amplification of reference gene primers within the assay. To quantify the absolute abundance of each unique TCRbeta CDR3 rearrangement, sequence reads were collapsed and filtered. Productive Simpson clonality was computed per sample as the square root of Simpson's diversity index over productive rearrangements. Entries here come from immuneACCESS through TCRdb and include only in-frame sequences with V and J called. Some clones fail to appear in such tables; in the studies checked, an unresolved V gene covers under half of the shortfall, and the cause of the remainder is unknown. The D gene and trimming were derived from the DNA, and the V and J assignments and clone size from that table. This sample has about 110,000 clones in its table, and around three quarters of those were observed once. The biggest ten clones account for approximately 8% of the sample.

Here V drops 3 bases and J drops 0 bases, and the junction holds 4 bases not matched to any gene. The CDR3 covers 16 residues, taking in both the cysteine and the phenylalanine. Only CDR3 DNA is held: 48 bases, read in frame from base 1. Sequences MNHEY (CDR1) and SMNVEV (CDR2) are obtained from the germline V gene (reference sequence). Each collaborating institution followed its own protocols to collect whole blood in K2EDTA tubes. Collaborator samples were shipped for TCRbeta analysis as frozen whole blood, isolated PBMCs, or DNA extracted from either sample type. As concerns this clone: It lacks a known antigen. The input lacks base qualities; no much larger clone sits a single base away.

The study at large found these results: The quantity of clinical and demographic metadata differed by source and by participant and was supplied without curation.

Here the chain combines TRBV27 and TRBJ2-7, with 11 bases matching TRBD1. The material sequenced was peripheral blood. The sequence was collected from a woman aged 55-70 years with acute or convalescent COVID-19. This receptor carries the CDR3 CASSLGTGGISYEQYF. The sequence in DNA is TGTGCCAGCAGTTTGGGGACAGGGGGGATCTCCTACGAGCAGTACTTC.